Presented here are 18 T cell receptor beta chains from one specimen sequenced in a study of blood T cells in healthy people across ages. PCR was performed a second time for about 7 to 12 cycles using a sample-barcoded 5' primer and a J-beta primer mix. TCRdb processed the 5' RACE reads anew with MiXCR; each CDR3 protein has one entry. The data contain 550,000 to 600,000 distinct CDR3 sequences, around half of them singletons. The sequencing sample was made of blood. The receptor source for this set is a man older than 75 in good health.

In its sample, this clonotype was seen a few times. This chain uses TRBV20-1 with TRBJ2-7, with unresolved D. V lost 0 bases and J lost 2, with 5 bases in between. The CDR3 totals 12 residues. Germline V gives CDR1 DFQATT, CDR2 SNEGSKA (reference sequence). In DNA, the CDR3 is TGCAGTGCTAGAGAGCTCCCCTACGAGCAGTACTTC. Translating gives CSARELPYEQYF.

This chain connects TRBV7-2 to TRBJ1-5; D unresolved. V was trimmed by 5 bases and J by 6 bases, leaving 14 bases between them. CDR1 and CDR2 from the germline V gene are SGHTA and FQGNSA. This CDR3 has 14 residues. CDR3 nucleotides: TGTGCCAGCAGCCCACCCCCGGGTGGTCAGCCCCAGCATTTT. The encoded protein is CASSPPPGGQPQHF.

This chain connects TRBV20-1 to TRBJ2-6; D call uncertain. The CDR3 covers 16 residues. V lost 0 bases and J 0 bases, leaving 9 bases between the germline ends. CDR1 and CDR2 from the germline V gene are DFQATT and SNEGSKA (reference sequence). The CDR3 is CSAREARPSGANVLTF. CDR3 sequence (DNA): TGCAGTGCTAGAGAGGCGAGACCCTCTGGGGCCAACGTCCTGACTTTC.

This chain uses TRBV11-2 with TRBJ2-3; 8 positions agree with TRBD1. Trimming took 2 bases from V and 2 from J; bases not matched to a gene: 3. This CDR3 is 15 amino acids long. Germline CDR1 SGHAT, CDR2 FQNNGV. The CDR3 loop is CASSLQGAPTDTQYF. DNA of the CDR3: TGTGCCAGCAGCTTACAGGGGGCGCCCACAGATACGCAGTATTTT. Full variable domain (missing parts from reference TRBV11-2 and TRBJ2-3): EAGVAQSPRYKIIEKRQSVAFWCNPISGHATLYWYQQILGQGPKLLIQFQNNGVVDDSQLPKDRFSAERLKGVDSTLKIQPAKLEDSAVYLCASSLQGAPTDTQYFGPGTRLTVL.

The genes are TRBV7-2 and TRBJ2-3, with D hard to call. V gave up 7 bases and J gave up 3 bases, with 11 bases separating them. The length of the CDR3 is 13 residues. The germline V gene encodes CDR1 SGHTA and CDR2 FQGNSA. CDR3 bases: TGTGCCAGCAACCGGGTCAGTACAGATACGCAGTATTTT. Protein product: CASNRVSTDTQYF.

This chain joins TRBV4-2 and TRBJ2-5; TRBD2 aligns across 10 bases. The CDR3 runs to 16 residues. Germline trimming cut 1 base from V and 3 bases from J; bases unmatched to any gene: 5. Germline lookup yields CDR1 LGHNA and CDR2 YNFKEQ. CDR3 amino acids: CASSQVSGRAEETQYF. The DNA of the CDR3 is TGTGCCAGCAGCCAAGTAAGCGGGAGGGCCGAAGAGACCCAGTACTTC.

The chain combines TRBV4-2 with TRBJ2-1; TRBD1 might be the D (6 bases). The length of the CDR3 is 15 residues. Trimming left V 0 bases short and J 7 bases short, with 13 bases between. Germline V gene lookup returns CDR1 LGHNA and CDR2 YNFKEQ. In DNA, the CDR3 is TGTGCCAGCAGCCAAGATAGGGCAGGGGTAAATGAGCAGTTCTTC. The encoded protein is CASSQDRAGVNEQFF.

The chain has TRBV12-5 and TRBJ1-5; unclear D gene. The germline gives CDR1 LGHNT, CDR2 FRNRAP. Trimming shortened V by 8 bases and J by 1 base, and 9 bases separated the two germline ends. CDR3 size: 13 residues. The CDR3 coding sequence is TGTGCTAGTACTAAAGGGAGCAATCAGCCCCAGCATTTT. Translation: CASTKGSNQPQHF.

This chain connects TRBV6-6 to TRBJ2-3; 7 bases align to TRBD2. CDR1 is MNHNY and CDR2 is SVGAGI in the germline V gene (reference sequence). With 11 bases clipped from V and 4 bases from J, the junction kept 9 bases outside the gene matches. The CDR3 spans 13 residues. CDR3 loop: CACNRAGADTQYF. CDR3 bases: TGTGCCTGCAACCGGGCGGGGGCAGATACGCAGTATTTT.

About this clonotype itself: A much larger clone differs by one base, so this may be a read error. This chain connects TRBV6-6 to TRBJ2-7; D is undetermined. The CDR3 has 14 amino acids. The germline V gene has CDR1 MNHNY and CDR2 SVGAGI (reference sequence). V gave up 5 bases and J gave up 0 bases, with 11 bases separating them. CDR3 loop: CASSDEPDSYEQYF. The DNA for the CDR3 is TGTGCCAGCAGTGACGAGCCCGACTCCTACGAGCAGTACTTC.

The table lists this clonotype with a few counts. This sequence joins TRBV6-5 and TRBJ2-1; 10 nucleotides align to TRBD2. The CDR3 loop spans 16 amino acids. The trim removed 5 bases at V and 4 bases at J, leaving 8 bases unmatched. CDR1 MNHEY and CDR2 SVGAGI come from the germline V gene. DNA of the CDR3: TGTGCCAGCAGTACTTCTAGCGGGGGATTTTACAATGAGCAGTTCTTC. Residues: CASSTSSGGFYNEQFF.

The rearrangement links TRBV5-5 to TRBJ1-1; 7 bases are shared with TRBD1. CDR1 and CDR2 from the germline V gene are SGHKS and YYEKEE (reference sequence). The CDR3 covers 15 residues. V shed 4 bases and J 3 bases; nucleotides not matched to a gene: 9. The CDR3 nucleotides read TGTGCCAGCAGCAGACCCCAGGGGGTGGACACTGAAGCTTTCTTT. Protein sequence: CASSRPQGVDTEAFF.

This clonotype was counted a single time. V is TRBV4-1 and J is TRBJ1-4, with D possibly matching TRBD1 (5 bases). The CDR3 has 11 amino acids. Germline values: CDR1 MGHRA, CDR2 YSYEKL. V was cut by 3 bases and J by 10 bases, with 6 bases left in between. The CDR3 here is CASSQGGKLFF. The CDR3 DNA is TGCGCCAGCAGCCAGGGGGGAAAACTGTTTTTT.

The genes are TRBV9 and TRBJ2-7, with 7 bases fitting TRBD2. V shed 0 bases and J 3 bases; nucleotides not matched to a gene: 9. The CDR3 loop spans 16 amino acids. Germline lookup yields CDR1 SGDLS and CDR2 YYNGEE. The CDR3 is CASSVDGGRVYYEQYF. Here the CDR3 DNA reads TGTGCCAGCAGCGTAGATGGCGGGAGAGTCTACTACGAGCAGTACTTC.

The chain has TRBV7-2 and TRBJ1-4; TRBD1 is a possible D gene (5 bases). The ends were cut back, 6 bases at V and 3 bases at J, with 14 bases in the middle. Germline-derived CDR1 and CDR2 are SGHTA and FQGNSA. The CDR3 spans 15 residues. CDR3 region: CASSPRGVANEKLFF. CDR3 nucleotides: TGTGCCAGCAGTCCCCGGGGGGTAGCTAATGAAAAACTGTTTTTT.

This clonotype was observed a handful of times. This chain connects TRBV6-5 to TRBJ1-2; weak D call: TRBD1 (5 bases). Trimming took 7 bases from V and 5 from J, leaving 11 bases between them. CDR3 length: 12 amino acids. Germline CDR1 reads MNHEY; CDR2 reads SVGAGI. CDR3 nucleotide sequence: TGTGCCAGCACCCCCGGGGGGTATGGCTACACCTTC. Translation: CASTPGGYGYTF.

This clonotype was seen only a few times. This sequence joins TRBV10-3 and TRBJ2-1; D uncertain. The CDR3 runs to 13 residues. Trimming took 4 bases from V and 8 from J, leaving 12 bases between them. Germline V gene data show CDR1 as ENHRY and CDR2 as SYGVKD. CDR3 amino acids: CAISVERADEQFF. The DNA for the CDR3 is TGTGCCATCAGTGTCGAGCGCGCGGATGAGCAGTTCTTC.

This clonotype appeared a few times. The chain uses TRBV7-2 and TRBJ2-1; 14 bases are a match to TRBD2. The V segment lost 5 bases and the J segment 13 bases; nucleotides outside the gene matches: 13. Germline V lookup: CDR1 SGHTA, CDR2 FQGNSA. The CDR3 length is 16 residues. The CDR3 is CASSPPGLAGGLVQFF. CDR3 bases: TGTGCCAGCAGCCCCCCCGGACTAGCGGGAGGTTTAGTTCAGTTCTTC. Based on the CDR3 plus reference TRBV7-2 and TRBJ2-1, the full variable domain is GAGVSQSPSNKVTEKGKDVELRCDPISGHTALYWYRQSLGQGLEFLIYFQGNSAPDKSGLPSDRFSAERTGGSVSTLTIQRTQQEDSAVYLCASSPPGLAGGLVQFFGPGTRLTVL.